One and the same sample provided the 9 T cell receptor beta chains below, sequenced in a study of human T cells and chemical hapten exposure. This sample's time point: patch test 1, 2 weeks after DPC sensitization. The treatment: therapeutic diphenylcyclopropenone sensitization with weekly scalp DPC. Using its own MiXCR run on the RACE reads, TCRdb lists one record per CDR3 protein. This sample has 300,000 to 400,000 distinct CDR3 sequences; about 7% occur once, and the top ten carry approximately 8%. Sequencing used whole blood, obtained in connection with sensitization to the hapten diphenylcyclopropenone (DPC). The receptors were gathered from a woman younger than 35 with alopecia areata. Some clones in this sample may be carry-over from other donors' samples.

CDR3 nucleotide sequence: TGTGCCAGCAGCCAACTTACGACGGGGGGAGGAGGCTATGGCTACACCTTC. Amino acids: CASSQLTTGGGGYGYTF. This chain uses TRBV4-2 with TRBJ1-2, with D possibly being TRBD1 (5 bases). The germline V gene encodes CDR1 LGHNA and CDR2 YNFKEQ. The CDR3 loop spans 17 amino acids. Trimming removed 2 bases at V and 4 bases at J, with 20 bases between.

In this sample, this clonotype turned up a few times. J is TRBJ2-1 and V is TRBV19; 11 bases are shared with TRBD2. The germline V gene encodes CDR1 LNHDA and CDR2 SQIVND (reference sequence). CDR3 size: 14 residues. The junction had 2 bases not matched to a gene; V was cut back by 4 bases and J by 6 bases. For the CDR3, the DNA is TGTGCCAGTAGTACGGGACTAGCGGCCAATGAGCAGTTCTTC. This translates into CASSTGLAANEQFF.

This chain's CDR3 is CASSPGPRGGQYF. The CDR3 DNA is TGTGCCAGCAGCCCCGGGCCCCGCGGCGGGCAGTACTTC. J is TRBJ2-7 and V is TRBV14; D is undetermined. V was trimmed by 4 bases and J by 9 bases, leaving 16 bases between them. The CDR3 is 13 residues long. Per germline, CDR1 SGHDN and CDR2 FVKESK.

The V gene is TRBV3-1, the J gene TRBJ1-1; no definite D call. V was pared by 4 bases and J by 3 bases, with 12 bases between. Germline-derived CDR1 and CDR2 are LGHDT and YNNKEL (reference sequence). The CDR3 is 14 amino acids. CDR3 region: CASSLYSGDTEAFF. CDR3 in DNA: TGTGCCAGCAGCCTATACAGTGGGGACACTGAAGCTTTCTTT.

J is TRBJ2-3 and V is TRBV6-6; 8 bases agree with TRBD2. Germline lookup yields CDR1 MNHNY and CDR2 SVGAGI (reference sequence). V trimming: 7 bases; J trimming: 4 bases; junction bases outside the gene matches: 10. The CDR3 is made up of 15 amino acids. In DNA form, the CDR3 reads TGTGCCAGCACAACTACTGGCGGGGGGTCAGATACGCAGTATTTT. Translation: CASTTTGGGSDTQYF.

This clonotype occurred many times. The chain combines TRBV5-1 with TRBJ2-3, with 8 bases aligning to TRBD2. The CDR3 totals 16 residues. CDR1 SGHRS and CDR2 YFSETQ come from the germline V gene. The V gene end was trimmed by 2 bases and the J gene end by 1 base; junction bases not matched to a gene: 6. The CDR3 DNA follows: TGCGCCAGCAGCTTCCCGGGGGGGCCTGGCACAGATACGCAGTATTTT. Translated, it gives CASSFPGGPGTDTQYF.

This clonotype was found a few times. V is TRBV7-2 and J is TRBJ2-3, with D tentatively TRBD1 or TRBD2 (5 bases each). The CDR3 is made up of 15 amino acids. V dropped 3 bases and J dropped 5 bases, with 15 bases sitting between them. Germline lookup yields CDR1 SGHTA and CDR2 FQGNSA. CDR3 region: CASSLHGAKGDTQYF. CDR3 sequence (DNA): TGTGCCAGCAGCTTGCACGGGGCGAAGGGAGATACGCAGTATTTT.

V and J are TRBV27 and TRBJ2-3; either TRBD1 or TRBD2 may supply D (7 bases each). CDR3 length: 16 residues. Germline CDR1 is MNHEY and CDR2 is SMNVEV (reference sequence). V gave up 3 bases and J gave up 1 base, with 14 bases separating them. CDR3 loop: CASSFRGGQGTDTQYF. The DNA of the CDR3 is TGTGCCAGCAGTTTCAGGGGGGGCCAGGGCACAGATACGCAGTATTTT.

The V and J genes are TRBV28 and TRBJ1-5; D gene uncertain. V was clipped by 7 bases and J by 6 bases, with 13 bases between them. Per the germline V gene, CDR1 is MDHEN and CDR2 is SYDVKM. The CDR3 sequence is 13 residues long. The CDR3, as DNA: TGTGCCAGCACCTCCCTCTCTGGTCAGCCCCAGCATTTT. As protein: CASTSLSGQPQHF.